This T cell receptor beta chain was identified during a study of T cell responses to AZD1222 COVID-19 vaccine. About the research overall: Researchers grouped second doses given at about 4 or about 12 weeks into one pool. The study, taken as a whole, reports: It was only a handful of AZD1222 recipients who were seropositive at baseline.

Germline loops: CDR1 ENHRY, CDR2 SYGVKD. The junction had 1 base not matched to a gene; V was cut back by 6 bases and J by 3 bases. The CDR3 is 14 residues long. About this clone itself: The antigen remains unidentified.

Sequencing was performed with immunoSEQ multiplex PCR; in TCRdb, only in-frame clones are kept and a portion is missing. In the table there are around 100,000 clones, around 90% of which are singletons. Sequences were derived from peripheral blood, sampled on day 0 of AZD1222 vaccination. The sequence came from an adult in good health. The gene calls are TRBV10-3 and TRBJ1-5; TRBD1 matches at 11 bases. The CDR3 DNA follows: TGTGCCATCAGGGGACAGGGGGACAATCAGCCCCAGCATTTT. It encodes CAIRGQGDNQPQHF.